Listed below are T cell receptor beta chains from one sample, sequenced in a study of blood T cells in healthy people across ages. TCRdb itself ran the 5' RACE reads through MiXCR, one entry per CDR3 protein. The repertoire includes about 1,400,000 distinct CDR3 sequences, roughly 45% of them detected once, and 7.9% sits in the top ten. Sequencing was performed on blood. Receptors were obtained from a woman aged 18-35 years in good health. Both conserved end residues are part of each CDR3. A D gene is named only where the DNA matches it firmly. The size field is filled for only some rows; it gives once, few, many or a size class.

abundance	j_gene	len	d_gene	v_gene	CDR3aa	CDR3nt
NA	TRBJ1-2	13	NA	TRBV9	CASSPEGIYGYTF	TGTGCCAGCAGCCCGGAGGGCATCTATGGCTACACCTTC
NA	TRBJ2-3	16	NA	TRBV6-5	CASSYSKQASTDTQYF	TGTGCCAGCAGTTACTCCAAACAGGCTTCTACAGATACGCAGTATTTT
NA	TRBJ1-2	16	TRBD1	TRBV3-1	CASSLRDRESGYGYTF	TGTGCCAGCAGCCTCCGGGACAGGGAATCGGGCTATGGCTACACCTTC
NA	TRBJ2-3	15	NA	TRBV3-1	CASSQVTGATDTQYF	TGTGCCAGCAGCCAAGTAACCGGAGCCACAGATACGCAGTATTTT
NA	TRBJ1-4	15	NA	TRBV6-5	CASSTQGGLNEKLFF	TGTGCCAGCTCCACACAAGGAGGTCTTAATGAAAAACTGTTTTTT
NA	TRBJ1-2	14	NA	TRBV18	CASSPPDSRYGYTF	TGTGCCAGCTCACCACCAGACAGCCGCTATGGCTACACCTTC
NA	TRBJ2-5	15	TRBD2	TRBV6-6	CASSYEGGGAETQYF	TGTGCCAGCAGTTACGAAGGCGGGGGGGCAGAGACCCAGTACTTC
NA	TRBJ1-5	15	TRBD1	TRBV7-2	CASSLEGQLNQPQHF	TGTGCCAGCAGCTTAGAGGGACAGCTCAATCAGCCCCAGCATTTT
few	TRBJ1-4	16	NA	TRBV11-2	CASSYVGDLRVEKLFF	TGTGCCAGCAGCTACGTCGGGGACCTGAGGGTAGAAAAACTGTTTTTT
NA	TRBJ2-3	14	NA	TRBV20-1	CSASSGPSTDTQYF	TGCAGTGCCTCGTCGGGGCCCAGCACAGATACGCAGTATTTT
few	TRBJ2-3	16	NA	TRBV6-1	CASSEWGGYSTDTQYF	TGTGCCAGCAGTGAATGGGGCGGATATAGCACAGATACGCAGTATTTT
NA	TRBJ1-1	15	NA	TRBV20-1	CSARTSTGMNTEAFF	TGCAGTGCTAGGACGTCGACAGGTATGAACACTGAAGCTTTCTTT
NA	TRBJ1-5	13	NA	TRBV2	CASSGWRDQPQHF	TGTGCCAGCAGTGGCTGGCGGGATCAGCCCCAGCATTTT
NA	TRBJ2-7	19	TRBD2	TRBV4-1	CASSQDTAGGESRGYEQYF	TGCGCCAGCAGCCAAGATACGGCGGGAGGCGAGTCTCGGGGGTACGAGCAGTACTTC
NA	TRBJ2-1	17	TRBD2	TRBV12-3/TRBV12-4	CASSPRLAGFSYNEQFF	TGTGCCAGCAGTCCCCGACTAGCGGGGTTCTCCTACAATGAGCAGTTCTTC
NA	TRBJ2-3	16	TRBD2	TRBV4-2	CASSPVGLAGEDTQYF	TGTGCCAGCAGCCCGGTGGGACTAGCGGGCGAAGATACGCAGTATTTT
NA	TRBJ2-1	11	NA	TRBV29-1	CSVEGWGSWFF	TGCAGCGTTGAAGGTTGGGGATCGTGGTTCTTC
NA	TRBJ1-5	14	NA	TRBV6-5	CASRSPGVNQPQHF	TGTGCCAGCAGGAGTCCCGGGGTTAATCAGCCCCAGCATTTT
few	TRBJ1-4	15	TRBD1	TRBV7-2	CASSLQGAPDEKLFF	TGTGCCAGCAGCTTACAGGGGGCGCCAGATGAAAAACTGTTTTTT
NA	TRBJ1-1	15	NA	TRBV5-1	CASSLVPGPITEAFF	TGCGCCAGCAGCTTGGTGCCGGGGCCGATCACTGAAGCTTTCTTT
many	TRBJ2-7	14	NA	TRBV28	CASEHGSLPYEQYF	TGTGCCAGCGAACACGGCAGCCTTCCCTACGAGCAGTACTTC
many	TRBJ1-4	14	NA	TRBV5-5	CASSLTLTNEKLFF	TGTGCCAGCAGCTTGACCCTAACTAATGAAAAACTGTTTTTT
few	TRBJ1-1	14	NA	TRBV7-9	CASSPPGLVTEAFF	TGTGCCAGCAGCCCTCCGGGGCTGGTGACTGAAGCTTTCTTT
NA	TRBJ1-1	14	NA	TRBV7-2	CASSLILGTIEAFF	TGTGCCAGCAGCTTAATCCTCGGGACTATAGAAGCTTTCTTT
few	TRBJ2-7	15	NA	TRBV12-3/TRBV12-4	CASSSWEFEGYEQYF	TGTGCCAGCAGTTCGTGGGAGTTTGAGGGCTACGAGCAGTACTTC
few	TRBJ1-2	17	NA	TRBV7-6	CASSFAKGPLANYGYTF	TGTGCCAGCAGCTTCGCTAAGGGGCCCCTCGCTAACTATGGCTACACCTTC
NA	TRBJ2-1	15	NA	TRBV14	CASSRGLGRGNEQFF	TGTGCCAGCAGCCGAGGGCTGGGACGTGGCAATGAGCAGTTCTTC
NA	TRBJ1-1	16	TRBD1	TRBV5-1	CASSGGGQGARTEAFF	TGCGCCAGCAGCGGGGGGGGACAGGGGGCGCGAACTGAAGCTTTCTTT
NA	TRBJ2-6	16	NA	TRBV4-2	CASSQQDSSGANVLTF	TGTGCCAGCAGCCAACAAGACAGCTCTGGGGCCAACGTCCTGACTTTC
few	TRBJ1-4	14	NA	TRBV6-1	CASSEGSTNEKLFF	TGTGCCAGCAGTGAAGGGTCAACTAATGAAAAACTGTTTTTT
NA	TRBJ1-2	15	TRBD1	TRBV11-2	CASRLDRAGIYGYTF	TGTGCCAGCAGACTGGACAGGGCCGGAATCTATGGCTACACCTTC
NA	TRBJ2-5	17	NA	TRBV15	CATSRPSSGQRLSEQYF	TGTGCCACCAGCAGACCCTCTTCGGGACAACGGCTCAGTGAGCAGTACTTC
few	TRBJ2-5	15	NA	TRBV10-3	CAISDGTDYQETQYF	TGTGCCATCAGTGACGGGACTGACTACCAAGAGACCCAGTACTTC
few	TRBJ2-6	16	NA	TRBV7-9	CASSRLLGSGANVLTF	TGTGCCAGCAGCCGACTATTGGGCTCTGGGGCCAACGTCCTGACTTTC
NA	TRBJ2-7	13	NA	TRBV5-1	CASQSKDTGEQYF	TGCGCCAGCCAATCCAAGGACACCGGGGAGCAGTACTTC
NA	TRBJ1-6	11	NA	TRBV10-1	CATPGNSPLHF	TGCGCCACCCCGGGAAATTCACCCCTCCACTTT
once	TRBJ1-2	15	NA	TRBV28	CASSLVWARADGYTF	TGTGCCAGCAGTTTAGTGTGGGCCAGGGCTGATGGCTACACCTTC
few	TRBJ2-7	10	NA	TRBV30	CAGGSYEQYF	TGTGCCGGGGGCTCCTACGAGCAGTACTTC
NA	TRBJ2-1	16	TRBD2	TRBV19	CASSVLSGGPHNEQFF	TGTGCCAGTAGTGTCCTCAGCGGGGGGCCCCACAATGAGCAGTTCTTC
few	TRBJ2-7	13	NA	TRBV5-6	CASSVWWGTEQYF	TGTGCCAGCAGCGTGTGGTGGGGAACCGAGCAGTACTTC
NA	TRBJ2-2	15	TRBD1	TRBV10-2	CASSEWGTGAGELFF	TGCGCCAGCAGTGAGTGGGGGACAGGGGCCGGGGAGCTGTTTTTT
few	TRBJ2-5	13	NA	TRBV10-3	CAITPSLQETQYF	TGTGCCATCACCCCGAGCCTCCAAGAGACCCAGTACTTC
NA	TRBJ2-7	15	TRBD1	TRBV7-2	CASSISGQEFHEQYF	TGTGCCAGCAGCATCTCGGGACAGGAATTTCACGAGCAGTACTTC
NA	TRBJ2-3	16	NA	TRBV12-3/TRBV12-4	CASSSHGGVVADTQYF	TGTGCCAGCAGTTCACACGGCGGGGTCGTGGCAGATACGCAGTATTTT
few	TRBJ2-7	15	NA	TRBV7-2	CASSRDLTSTYEQYF	TGTGCCAGCAGCAGGGACCTAACCTCGACCTACGAGCAGTACTTC
few	TRBJ1-4	16	NA	TRBV7-2	CASSLRDGLWDEKLFF	TGTGCCAGCAGCTTACGGGACGGTCTATGGGATGAAAAACTGTTTTTT
NA	TRBJ2-3	19	TRBD2	TRBV7-8	CASSLGGTSGELSTDTQYF	TGTGCCAGCAGCTTGGGGGGGACTAGCGGGGAGCTTAGCACAGATACGCAGTATTTT
NA	TRBJ1-2	16	TRBD1	TRBV25-1	CASSDAKTGYSYGYTF	TGTGCCAGCAGTGACGCAAAGACAGGGTACTCCTATGGCTACACCTTC
NA	TRBJ2-4	17	NA	TRBV27	CASDLISRRPPKNIQYF	TGTGCCAGCGACTTAATTAGCCGGAGGCCCCCCAAAAACATTCAGTACTTC
few	TRBJ1-2	14	NA	TRBV7-9	CASSLFERTYGYTF	TGTGCCAGCAGCCTGTTCGAACGGACCTATGGCTACACCTTC
NA	TRBJ2-7	16	TRBD1	TRBV4-1	CASSQEKKQGVYEQYF	TGCGCCAGCAGCCAAGAGAAAAAACAGGGGGTTTACGAGCAGTACTTC
NA	TRBJ1-1	16	NA	TRBV6-6	CASRPWVTGENTEAFF	TGTGCCAGCAGGCCTTGGGTAACGGGGGAGAACACTGAAGCTTTCTTT
NA	TRBJ1-1	15	NA	TRBV6-5	CASSYSASGNTEAFF	TGTGCCAGCAGTTACTCGGCCAGCGGGAACACTGAAGCTTTCTTT
NA	TRBJ1-5	15	NA	TRBV18	CASSPEKGSNQPQHF	TGTGCCAGCTCACCGGAAAAAGGGAGCAATCAGCCCCAGCATTTT